One and the same sample provided the 28 T cell receptor beta chains below, sequenced in a study of CD8+ T cells in alopecia areata. Isolated RNA was reverse transcribed into cDNA used as the sequencing template. Profiled with immunoSEQ multiplex PCR; TCRdb holds only in-frame clones, not every one. The data contain around 82,000 clones, just over 50% of them singletons. Sequencing used NKG2D-high CD8+ T cells sorted from blood. The receptors here all came from a human donor with alopecia areata.

The chain combines TRBV5-1 with TRBJ2-1; D is ambiguous. This CDR3 comprises 14 residues. In germline, CDR1 is SGHRS, CDR2 YFSETQ. V was pared by 0 bases and J by 3 bases, with 7 bases between. The CDR3 protein is CASSLGQIYNEQFF. CDR3 bases: TGCGCCAGCAGCTTGGGTCAGATCTACAATGAGCAGTTCTTC.

V usage is TRBV7-2 and J usage is TRBJ2-7; no definite D call. The CDR3 covers 14 residues. Germline CDR1 reads SGHTA; CDR2 reads FQGNSA. V was cut by 5 bases and J by 0 bases, with 11 bases left in between. CDR3: CASSDFDGSYEQYF. The DNA for the CDR3 is TGTGCCAGCAGCGACTTCGATGGCTCCTACGAGCAGTACTTC.

The CDR3 sequence is CASSYGQGATDTQYF. CDR3 bases: TGTGCCAGCAGTTACGGACAGGGGGCTACAGATACGCAGTATTTT. V gene TRBV6-6 combines with J gene TRBJ2-3, with 11 bases lining up with TRBD1. The length of the CDR3 is 15 residues. Germline V CDR1 and CDR2: MNHNY, SVGAGI (reference sequence). Trimming cost V 2 bases and J 3 bases; bases outside gene matches: 1.

The chain is built from TRBV6-5 and TRBJ2-7; the D gene is possibly TRBD2 (6 bases). The V and J ends lost 0 bases and 6 bases respectively, with 12 bases between them. This CDR3 is 14 amino acids long. Looked up from germline, CDR1 is MNHEY and CDR2 is SVGAGI. The CDR3 sequence is CASSYSTGGGEQYF. The CDR3 DNA reads TGTGCCAGCAGTTACTCGACCGGGGGTGGCGAGCAGTACTTC.

The chain joins TRBV29-1 to TRBJ2-6; 9 positions agree with TRBD1. Germline V gene data show CDR1 as SQVTM and CDR2 as ANQGSEA. After removal of 0 bases from V and 2 bases from J, the junction contained 8 bases not matched to a gene. CDR3 size: 18 residues. CDR3 residues: CSVEEWDRVSPGANVLTF. As DNA, the CDR3 is TGCAGCGTTGAAGAATGGGACAGGGTTTCGCCTGGGGCCAACGTCCTGACTTTC.

The CDR3 DNA reads TGTGCCAGAGAACTTGAGCAGTACTTC. It specifies CARELEQYF. This chain links TRBV6-5 with TRBJ2-7; D unclear. Germline CDR1 reads MNHEY; CDR2 reads SVGAGI. The CDR3 totals 9 residues. Trimming cost V 9 bases and J 7 bases, with 7 bases left between them.

This clone was recorded a few times. The chain is built from TRBV5-1 and TRBJ2-3; no reliable D call. The CDR3 totals 14 residues. V lost 8 bases and J lost 1, with 14 bases in between. Germline CDR1 and CDR2: SGHRS and YFSETQ. In DNA, the CDR3 is TGCGCCAGTGTTATGGGCCTCGGCACAGATACGCAGTATTTT. It is translated as CASVMGLGTDTQYF.

This chain uses TRBV29-1 with TRBJ1-1, with D uncertain. V was trimmed by 3 bases and J by 7 bases, leaving 3 bases between them. The CDR3 extends over 9 amino acids. Germline V gene sequence: CDR1 SQVTM, CDR2 ANQGSEA. CDR3 coding DNA: TGCAGCGTTGATCGTGAAGCTTTCTTT. It encodes CSVDREAFF. Supplemented by reference TRBV29-1 and TRBJ1-1, the full variable domain reads SAVISQKPSRDICQRGTSLTIQCQVDSQVTMMFWYRQQPGQSLTLIATANQGSEATYESGFVIDKFPISRPNLTFSTLTVSNMSPEDSSIYLCSVDREAFFGQGTRLTVV.

The chain carries TRBV27 and TRBJ2-3; D is tentatively TRBD1 or TRBD2 (6 bases each). The V gene lost 2 bases and the J gene lost 2 bases, with 11 bases spanning the gap. Germline CDR1 reads MNHEY; CDR2 reads SMNVEV (reference sequence). The CDR3 is 15 amino acids. The CDR3 here is CASSLVGGNTDTQYF. For the CDR3, the DNA is TGTGCCAGCAGTTTAGTGGGGGGCAACACAGATACGCAGTATTTT.

The J gene is TRBJ2-2, the V gene TRBV19; 9 positions match TRBD1. CDR3 size: 15 residues. CDR1 and CDR2 from the germline V gene are LNHDA and SQIVND (reference sequence). Trimming removed 8 bases from V and 6 bases from J; junction bases left unmatched: 10. The CDR3 protein is CASGWDREIPGELFF. The CDR3, as DNA: TGTGCCAGTGGATGGGACAGGGAGATTCCCGGGGAGCTGTTTTTT.

The chain joins TRBV2 to TRBJ2-2; D perhaps matches TRBD1 (6 bases). V lost 10 bases and J 2 bases, leaving 23 bases between the germline ends. Germline CDR1 and CDR2: SNHLY and FYNNEI. CDR3 length: 17 residues. The DNA of the CDR3 is TGTGCCACCCCTTCACGGCAGGGGCTAACAAACACCGGGGAGCTGTTTTTT. Encoded protein: CATPSRQGLTNTGELFF.

The V gene is TRBV28, the J gene TRBJ2-7, with TRBD2 as a possible D gene (5 bases). V was cut by 5 bases and J by 7 bases, with 9 bases left in between. CDR3 size: 11 residues. Germline values: CDR1 MDHEN, CDR2 SYDVKM. The CDR3, as DNA: TGTGCCAGCAGTGGAGGAAGGGAGCAGTACTTC. The encoded protein is CASSGGREQYF.

V gene TRBV27 combines with J gene TRBJ1-5; D call uncertain. CDR1 and CDR2 from the germline V gene are MNHEY and SMNVEV (reference sequence). This CDR3 has 13 amino acids. The V end lost 5 bases, the J end lost 5 bases, and 10 bases lay between the germline ends. CDR3 residues: CASSRTWDQPQHF. DNA of the CDR3: TGTGCCAGCAGTCGGACTTGGGATCAGCCCCAGCATTTT.

The V call is TRBV9, the J call TRBJ1-5; 10 nucleotides line up with TRBD1. The CDR3 extends over 14 amino acids. V dropped 3 bases and J dropped 4; count of bases not matched to a gene: 1. Germline CDR1 and CDR2: SGDLS and YYNGEE. The CDR3, as DNA: TGTGCCAGCAGCGGGACAGGGGGGAATCAGCCCCAGCATTTT. Protein product: CASSGTGGNQPQHF. The complete variable domain, with remaining parts taken from reference TRBV9 and TRBJ1-5, reads DSGVTQTPKHLITATGQRVTLRCSPRSGDLSVYWYQQSLDQGLQFLIQYYNGEERAKGNILERFSAQQFPDLHSELNLSSLELGDSALYFCASSGTGGNQPQHFGDGTRLSIL.

The J gene is TRBJ2-7, the V gene TRBV7-9; a weak D match, TRBD2 (6 bases). Germline V lookup: CDR1 SEHNR, CDR2 FQNEAQ (reference sequence). This CDR3 contains 12 residues. V was shortened by 5 bases and J by 6 bases, with 11 bases between the two germline ends. CDR3 nucleotides: TGTGCCAGCAGCGGTAGGAGGGCCGAGCAGTACTTC. Its protein is CASSGRRAEQYF.

The rearrangement links TRBV15 to TRBJ1-1, with D possibly being TRBD1 (6 bases). The V and J ends lost 0 bases and 4 bases respectively, with 12 bases between them. The CDR3 covers 15 residues. From germline, CDR1 is LNHNV and CDR2 YYDKDF (reference sequence). The CDR3 sequence is CATSREQGGITEAFF. CDR3 coding DNA: TGTGCCACCAGCAGAGAACAGGGAGGGATCACTGAAGCTTTCTTT. The whole variable domain, filled in from reference TRBV15 and TRBJ1-1, reads DAMVIQNPRYQVTQFGKPVTLSCSQTLNHNVMYWYQQKSSQAPKLLFHYYDKDFNNEADTPDNFQSRRPNTSFCFLDIRSPGLGDTAMYLCATSREQGGITEAFFGQGTRLTVV.

This clone showed up just a few times. The chain recombines TRBV29-1 with TRBJ2-5; possible D gene TRBD1, 6 bases. The closer fit of TRBJ2-7 to the DNA end suggests the J call may be wrong. CDR1 SQVTM and CDR2 ANQGSEA come from the germline V gene. The CDR3 loop spans 10 amino acids. DNA for the CDR3: TGCAGCGCGACAGGTTTCGAGCAGTACTTC. This translates into CSATGFEQYF.

This clone showed up just a few times. The V and J genes are TRBV30 and TRBJ1-1; D is ambiguous. V was clipped by 0 bases and J by 0 bases, with 5 bases between them. Per the germline V gene, CDR1 is GTSNPN and CDR2 is SVGIG (reference sequence). This CDR3 is 13 amino acids long. CDR3 sequence (DNA): TGTGCCTGGAGTGTCGGAGTGAACACTGAAGCTTTCTTT. This encodes CAWSVGVNTEAFF. Together with reference TRBV30 and TRBJ1-1, the CDR3 gives the full variable domain: SQTIHQWPATLVQPVGSPLSLECTVEGTSNPNLYWYRQAAGRGLQLLFYSVGIGQISSEVPQNLSASRPQDRQFILSSKKLLLSDSGFYLCAWSVGVNTEAFFGQGTRLTVV.

The chain joins TRBV23-1 to TRBJ2-7; D is unresolved. TRBV23-1 is given ORF status, its function remaining uncertain. The V gene lost 5 bases and the J gene lost 5 bases, with 4 bases spanning the gap. The CDR3 is made up of 10 amino acids. The CDR3 sequence is CASSSNEQYF. For the CDR3, the DNA is TGCGCCAGCAGTTCGAACGAGCAGTACTTC.

This clone was seen more than once but under ten times. The chain joins TRBV29-1 to TRBJ2-1; D possibly corresponds to TRBD2 (6 bases). Germline loops: CDR1 SQVTM, CDR2 ANQGSEA. Between the trimmed V and J ends, which lost 5 bases and 8 bases, there was a span of 19 bases. This CDR3 is built from 14 residues. The CDR3 loop is CSVNPGPGGDEQFF. For the CDR3, the DNA is TGCAGCGTTAACCCGGGACCCGGGGGAGATGAGCAGTTCTTC.

This clone is a singleton in its sample. The chain links TRBV7-2 to TRBJ1-6; a weak D match, TRBD1 (6 bases). Germline CDR1 and CDR2: SGHTA and FQGNSA. The germline V and J ends were trimmed by 7 bases and 8 bases, with 18 bases remaining between them. This CDR3 contains 15 residues. Here the CDR3 DNA reads TGTGCCAGCACTAAACTGGGACAAAGGGATTCACCCCTCCACTTT. Its translation: CASTKLGQRDSPLHF.

This clone was detected a few times. This chain links TRBV28 with TRBJ2-6; TRBD1 matches at 7 bases. The V and J ends lost 5 bases and 0 bases, in that order; junction bases with no gene match: 1. The germline CDR1 and CDR2 sequences are MDHEN and SYDVKM. This CDR3 is 15 amino acids long. The CDR3 bases are TGTGCCAGCAGTAACAGGGGCTCTGGGGCCAACGTCCTGACTTTC. Protein product: CASSNRGSGANVLTF.

J is TRBJ1-6 and V is TRBV14; no firm D call. V lost 1 base to trimming and J lost 9 bases, with 25 bases between them. Germline V gives CDR1 SGHDN, CDR2 FVKESK. CDR3 length: 19 amino acids. CDR3 in amino acids: CASSQAYSSRVYDRSPLHF. In DNA, the CDR3 is TGTGCCAGCAGCCAAGCGTACAGTTCAAGGGTGTATGACCGTTCACCCCTCCACTTT.

This rearrangement joins TRBV5-4 to TRBJ2-5; D gene unclear. This CDR3 contains 12 residues. Per the germline V gene, CDR1 is SGHNT and CDR2 is YYREEE (reference sequence). Trimming removed 0 bases at V and 5 bases at J, with 5 bases between. As DNA, the CDR3 is TGTGCCAGCAGCTTGGGCAGTGAGACCCAGTACTTC. This translates into CASSLGSETQYF.

The gene calls are TRBV5-1 and TRBJ2-3; D not resolved. Trimming removed 3 bases at V and 5 bases at J, with 4 bases between. The V gene's germline CDR1 is SGHRS and CDR2 YFSETQ. The CDR3 extends over 11 amino acids. As DNA, the CDR3 is TGCGCCAGCAGCTCGTTAGATACGCAGTATTTT. Its protein is CASSSLDTQYF.

This clone was detected a few times. V gene TRBV7-8 combines with J gene TRBJ2-7; D ambiguous. The CDR3 totals 16 residues. The ends were cut back, 1 base at V and 2 bases at J, with 15 bases in the middle. CDR1 is SGHVS and CDR2 is FQNEAQ in the germline V gene. The CDR3 nucleotides are TGTGCCAGCAGCTTAGTTCCGCTTCCTGGACCCTACGAGCAGTACTTC. Translated, it gives CASSLVPLPGPYEQYF. Drawing the rest from reference TRBV7-8 and TRBJ2-7, the complete variable domain is GAGVSQSPRYKVAKRGQDVALRCDPISGHVSLFWYQQALGQGPEFLTYFQNEAQLDKSGLPSDRFFAERPEGSVSTLKIQRTQQEDSAVYLCASSLVPLPGPYEQYFGPGTRLTVT.

The chain couples TRBV27 to TRBJ1-6; 8 bases map to TRBD1. With V trimmed by 5 bases and J by 9 bases, 9 bases remained unmatched. The length of the CDR3 is 15 residues. From germline, CDR1 is MNHEY and CDR2 SMNVEV (reference sequence). CDR3 residues: CASSLDRGGGSPLHF. The CDR3 DNA sequence: TGTGCCAGCAGTCTAGACAGGGGAGGGGGTTCACCCCTCCACTTT.

The chain couples TRBV9 to TRBJ2-1; D might be TRBD1 or TRBD2, each matching 5 bases. From germline, CDR1 is SGDLS and CDR2 YYNGEE. The CDR3 has 16 amino acids. Between the trimmed V and J ends, which lost 3 bases and 0 bases, there was a span of 13 bases. The CDR3 spells CASSADPGSSYNEQFF. The CDR3 DNA sequence: TGTGCCAGCAGCGCTGACCCAGGGAGCTCCTACAATGAGCAGTTCTTC.